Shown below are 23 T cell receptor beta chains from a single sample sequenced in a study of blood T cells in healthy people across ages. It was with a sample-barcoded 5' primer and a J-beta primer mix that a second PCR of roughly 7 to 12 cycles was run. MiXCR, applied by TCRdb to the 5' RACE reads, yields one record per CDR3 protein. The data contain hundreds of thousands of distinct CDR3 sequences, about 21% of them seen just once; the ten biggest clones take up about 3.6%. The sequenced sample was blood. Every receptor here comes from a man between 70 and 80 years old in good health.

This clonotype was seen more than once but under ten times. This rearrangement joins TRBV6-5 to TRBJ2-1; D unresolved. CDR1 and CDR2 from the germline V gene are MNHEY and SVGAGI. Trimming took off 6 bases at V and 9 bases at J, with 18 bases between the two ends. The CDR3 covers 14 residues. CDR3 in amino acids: CASRAPFGLGEQFF. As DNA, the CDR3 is TGTGCCAGCAGGGCACCTTTTGGGTTAGGTGAGCAGTTCTTC.

This CDR3 is CASSRGRESKEQFF. The DNA of the CDR3 is TGTGCCAGCAGTAGGGGGAGGGAAAGCAAGGAGCAGTTCTTC. V gene TRBV6-5 combines with J gene TRBJ2-7; D may be TRBD2 (7 bases). The J call is uncertain, as TRBJ2-1 better fits the DNA end. The CDR3 sequence is 14 residues long. The germline CDR1 and CDR2 sequences are MNHEY and SVGAGI.

The CDR3 is CAISESNFPYEQYF. In DNA form, the CDR3 reads TGTGCCATCAGTGAGTCAAACTTTCCCTACGAGCAGTACTTC. This chain links TRBV10-3 with TRBJ2-7; D unresolved. Trimming pared 0 bases from V and 2 bases from J, leaving 8 bases between. The CDR3 extends over 14 amino acids. Germline V gives CDR1 ENHRY, CDR2 SYGVKD.

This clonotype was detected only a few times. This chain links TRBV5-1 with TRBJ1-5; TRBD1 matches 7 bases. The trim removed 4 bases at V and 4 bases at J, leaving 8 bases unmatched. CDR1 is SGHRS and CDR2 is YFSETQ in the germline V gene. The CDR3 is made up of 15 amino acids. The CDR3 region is CASSPGTVQNQPQHF. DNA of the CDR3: TGCGCCAGCAGCCCTGGGACAGTACAGAATCAGCCCCAGCATTTT.

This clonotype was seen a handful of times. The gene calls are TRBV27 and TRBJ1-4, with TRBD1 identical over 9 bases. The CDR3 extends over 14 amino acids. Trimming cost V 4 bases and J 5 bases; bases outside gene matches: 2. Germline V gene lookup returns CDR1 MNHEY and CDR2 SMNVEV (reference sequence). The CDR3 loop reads CASSYGTGNEKLFF. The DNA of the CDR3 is TGTGCCAGCAGTTATGGGACAGGGAATGAAAAACTGTTTTTT. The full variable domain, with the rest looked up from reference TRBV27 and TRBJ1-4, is EAQVTQNPRYLITVTGKKLTVTCSQNMNHEYMSWYRQDPGLGLRQIYYSMNVEVTDKGDVPEGYKVSRKEKRNFPLILESPSPNQTSLYFCASSYGTGNEKLFFGSGTQLSVL.

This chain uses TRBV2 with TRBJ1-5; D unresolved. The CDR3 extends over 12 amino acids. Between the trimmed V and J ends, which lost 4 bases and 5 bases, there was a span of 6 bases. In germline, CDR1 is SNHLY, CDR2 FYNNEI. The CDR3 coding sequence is TGTGCCAGCAGTGTAGGGTATCAGCCCCAGCATTTT. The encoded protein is CASSVGYQPQHF. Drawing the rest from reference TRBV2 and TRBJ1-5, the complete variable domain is EPEVTQTPSHQVTQMGQEVILRCVPISNHLYFYWYRQILGQKVEFLVSFYNNEISEKSEIFDDQFSVERPDGSNFTLKIRSTKLEDSAMYFCASSVGYQPQHFGDGTRLSIL.

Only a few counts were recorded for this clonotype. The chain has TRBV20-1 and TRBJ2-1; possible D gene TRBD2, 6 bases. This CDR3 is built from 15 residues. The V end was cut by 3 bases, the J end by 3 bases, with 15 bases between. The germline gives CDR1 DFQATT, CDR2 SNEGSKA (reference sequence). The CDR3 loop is CSARKEGINYNEQFF. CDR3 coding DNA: TGCAGTGCTAGGAAGGAGGGGATCAACTACAATGAGCAGTTCTTC.

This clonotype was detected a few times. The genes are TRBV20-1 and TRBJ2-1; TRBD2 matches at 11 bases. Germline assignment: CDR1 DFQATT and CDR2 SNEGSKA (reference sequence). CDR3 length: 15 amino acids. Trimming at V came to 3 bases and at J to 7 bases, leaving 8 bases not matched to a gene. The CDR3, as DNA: TGCAGTGCTAGGACCTTAGCGGGAGGGGATAATGAGCAGTTCTTC. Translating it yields CSARTLAGGDNEQFF.

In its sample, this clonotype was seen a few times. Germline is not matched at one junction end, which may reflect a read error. CDR3 in amino acids: CASSYSIRQGSSEANVLTF. CDR3 nucleotides: TGTGCCAGCAGTTACTCGATTCGACAGGGGTCCTCTGAGGCCAACGTCCTGACTTTC. J is TRBJ2-6 and V is TRBV6-2 or TRBV6-3; TRBD1 matches at 8 bases. This CDR3 contains 19 residues. CDR1 MNHEY and CDR2 SVGEGT come from the germline V gene.

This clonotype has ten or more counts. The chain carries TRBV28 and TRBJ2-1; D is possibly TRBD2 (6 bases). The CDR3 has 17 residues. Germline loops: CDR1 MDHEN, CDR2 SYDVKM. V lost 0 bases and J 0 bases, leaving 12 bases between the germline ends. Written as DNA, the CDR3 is TGTGCCAGCAGTTTATGGTCGACCGGGAGCTCCTACAATGAGCAGTTCTTC. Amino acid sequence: CASSLWSTGSSYNEQFF.

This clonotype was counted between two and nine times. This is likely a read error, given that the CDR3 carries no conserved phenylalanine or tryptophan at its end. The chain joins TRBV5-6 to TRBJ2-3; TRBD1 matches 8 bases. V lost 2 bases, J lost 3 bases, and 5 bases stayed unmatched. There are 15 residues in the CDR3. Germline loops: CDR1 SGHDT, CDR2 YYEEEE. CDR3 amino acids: CASSLPTGATDTQYL. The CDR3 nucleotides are TGTGCCAGCAGCTTACCGACAGGGGCTACAGATACGCAGTATCTT.

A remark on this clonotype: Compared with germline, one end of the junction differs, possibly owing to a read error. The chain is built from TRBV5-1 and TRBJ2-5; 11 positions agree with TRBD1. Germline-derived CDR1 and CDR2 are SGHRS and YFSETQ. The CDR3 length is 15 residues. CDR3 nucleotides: TGCGCCAGCAGCCCCTGGACAGGGGGCCAAGGGACCCAGTACTTC. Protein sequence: CASSPWTGGQGTQYF.

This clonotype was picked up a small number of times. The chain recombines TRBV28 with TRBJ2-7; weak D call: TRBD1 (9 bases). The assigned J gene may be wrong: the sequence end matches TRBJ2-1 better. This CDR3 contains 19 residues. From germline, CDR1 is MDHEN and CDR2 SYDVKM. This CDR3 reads CASDASGDRDGGRPNEQFF. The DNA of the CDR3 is TGTGCCAGCGACGCTTCGGGGGACAGGGACGGCGGGAGGCCCAATGAGCAGTTCTTC.

The CDR3 DNA is TGTGCCAGCAGCCGCTGGGACACTTCGAACACTGAAGCTTTCTTT. This encodes CASSRWDTSNTEAFF. V and J are TRBV5-6 and TRBJ1-1, with D maybe TRBD1 (6 bases). This CDR3 is 15 amino acids long. From germline, CDR1 is SGHDT and CDR2 YYEEEE. V lost 4 bases, J lost 1 base, and 14 bases lay in between. The full variable domain, rest sourced from reference TRBV5-6 and TRBJ1-1, is DAGVTQSPTHLIKTRGQQVTLRCSPKSGHDTVSWYQQALGQGPQFIFQYYEEEERQRGNFPDRFSGHQFPNYSSELNVNALLLGDSALYLCASSRWDTSNTEAFFGQGTRLTVV.

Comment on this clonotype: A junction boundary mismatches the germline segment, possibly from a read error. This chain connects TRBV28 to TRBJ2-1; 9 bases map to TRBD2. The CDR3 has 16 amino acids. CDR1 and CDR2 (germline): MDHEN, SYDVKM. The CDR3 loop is CASSPRLAVFNNGQFF. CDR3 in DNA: TGTGCCAGCAGTCCTAGACTAGCGGTGTTTAACAATGGGCAGTTCTTC.

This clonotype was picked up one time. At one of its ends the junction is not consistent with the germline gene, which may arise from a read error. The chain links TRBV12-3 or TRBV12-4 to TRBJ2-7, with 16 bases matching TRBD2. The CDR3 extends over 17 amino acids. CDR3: CASSAGTSGRAVYEQHF. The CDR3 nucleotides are TGTGCCAGCAGTGCCGGGACTAGCGGGAGGGCCGTCTACGAGCAGCACTTC.

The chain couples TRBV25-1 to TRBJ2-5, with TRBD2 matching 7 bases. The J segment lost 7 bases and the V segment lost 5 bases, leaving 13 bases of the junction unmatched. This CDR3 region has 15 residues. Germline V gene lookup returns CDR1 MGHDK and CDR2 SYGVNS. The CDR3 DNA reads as TGTGCCAGCAGTCATCCCCGACCGGGAGGAGCGACCCAGTACTTC. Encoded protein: CASSHPRPGGATQYF.

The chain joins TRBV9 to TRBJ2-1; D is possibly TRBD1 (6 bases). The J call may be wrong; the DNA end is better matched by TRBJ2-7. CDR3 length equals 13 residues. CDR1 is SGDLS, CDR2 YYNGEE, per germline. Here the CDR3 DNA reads TGTGCCAGCAGCGTAGATCAGGGGACCGAGCAGTACTTC. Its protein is CASSVDQGTEQYF.

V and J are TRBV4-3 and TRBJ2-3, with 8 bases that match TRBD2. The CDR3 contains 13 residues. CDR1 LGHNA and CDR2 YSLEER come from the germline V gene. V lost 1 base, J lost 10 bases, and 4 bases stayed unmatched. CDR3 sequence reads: CASSQASSGAQYF. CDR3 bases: TGCGCCAGCAGCCAAGCGAGTAGCGGGGCGCAGTATTTT.

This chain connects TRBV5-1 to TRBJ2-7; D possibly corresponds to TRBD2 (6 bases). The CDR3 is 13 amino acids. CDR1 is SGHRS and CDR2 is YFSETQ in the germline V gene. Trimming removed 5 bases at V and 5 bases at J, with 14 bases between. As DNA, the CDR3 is TGCGCCAGCAGAGAGGAGGGAAGGAACGAGCAGTACTTC. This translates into CASREEGRNEQYF.

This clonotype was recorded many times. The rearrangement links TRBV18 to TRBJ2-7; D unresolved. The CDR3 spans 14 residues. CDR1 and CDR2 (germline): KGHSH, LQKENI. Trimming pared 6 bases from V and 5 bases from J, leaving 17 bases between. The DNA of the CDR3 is TGTGCCAGCTCTCCAAAGGGAAAAGGGCACGAGCAGTACTTC. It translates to CASSPKGKGHEQYF.

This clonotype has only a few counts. The CDR3 coding sequence is TGCAGTGCTAGTACGACAATGAGGTCACCCCTCCACTTT. It codes for CSASTTMRSPLHF. The chain couples TRBV20-1 to TRBJ1-6; D is uncertain. Trimming removed 3 bases at V and 10 bases at J, with 13 bases between. The CDR3 runs to 13 residues. Germline CDR1 reads DFQATT; CDR2 reads SNEGSKA (reference sequence).

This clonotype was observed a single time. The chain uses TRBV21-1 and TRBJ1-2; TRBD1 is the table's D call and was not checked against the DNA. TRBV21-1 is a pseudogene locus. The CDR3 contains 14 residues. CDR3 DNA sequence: TGTGCCAGCAGCAAAGATGAGGGGGCAGATGGCTACACCTTC. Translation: CASSKDEGADGYTF.